This TCR beta chain was recovered during a study of shared T cell receptors in the human thymus. Method: immunoSEQ multiplex PCR; TCRdb's copy keeps in-frame clones and lacks some. The sample has 600,000 to 900,000 clones; 70% to 90% are singletons. CDR1 and CDR2 (germline): LGHNA, YSLEER. V dropped 0 bases and J dropped 13 bases, with 19 bases sitting between them. The CDR3 spans 15 residues. These same data were also listed under a study on human thymus T cells. That paper notes: What appeared biased in thymic and blood repertoires was the usage of V and J genes. Related reports documented highly overlapping thymic repertoires among unrelated individuals.

The genes are TRBV4-3 and TRBJ2-1; possibly TRBD2 for D (5 bases). This clonotype was obtained from a girl in the first two years of life with a congenital heart defect. What was sequenced was thymocytes. For the CDR3, the DNA is TGCGCCAGCAGCCAAGAGCGGCGAGGAGGCACGAAACAGTTCTTC. Its protein is CASSQERRGGTKQFF.